Each of the 12 T cell receptor beta chains below was sequenced from the same sample in a study of OX40 agonist ivuxolimab in advanced cancers. The method was immunoSEQ multiplex PCR; TCRdb's version includes in-frame clones alone and lacks a portion of them. Of 25,000 to 30,000 clones listed, roughly 86% are singletons. The starting material was CD4+ or CD8+ T cells sorted from blood, obtained in a trial of the OX40 agonist ivuxolimab. The receptor set was obtained from an adult with an advanced solid tumor such as melanoma, head and neck, liver or kidney cancer.

This chain joins TRBV28 and TRBJ1-2, with D perhaps TRBD1 (6 bases). This CDR3 comprises 14 residues. Germline V lookup: CDR1 MDHEN, CDR2 SYDVKM. Trimming left V 8 bases short and J 3 bases short, with 16 bases between. CDR3 in DNA: TGTGCCAGCGATACGACCGGGGGGCACTATGGCTACACCTTC. Amino acid sequence: CASDTTGGHYGYTF.

The chain uses TRBV4-1 and TRBJ2-6; D assignment may be TRBD1 or TRBD2 (5 bases each). The germline CDR1 and CDR2 sequences are MGHRA and YSYEKL. This CDR3 is built from 18 residues. V shed 4 bases and J shed 1 base, with 17 bases lying between them. In DNA form, the CDR3 reads TGCGCCAGCAGCCCCAGGTGGGGGTCAGAGTCTGGGGCCAACGTCCTGACTTTC. The encoded protein is CASSPRWGSESGANVLTF.

The chain employs TRBV13 and TRBJ2-3; D gene ambiguous. CDR3 size: 15 residues. CDR1 and CDR2 from the germline V gene are PRHDT and FYEKMQ (reference sequence). Between the trimmed V and J ends, which lost 4 bases and 1 base, there was a span of 12 bases. The CDR3 sequence: CASSSGSIGTDTQYF. In nucleotides, the CDR3 is TGTGCCAGCAGCTCCGGGTCGATAGGCACAGATACGCAGTATTTT.

This clone was seen a single time. The chain employs TRBV27 and TRBJ2-7; D gene unclear. This CDR3 comprises 14 residues. V lost 7 bases and J lost 2, with 15 bases in between. Germline assignment: CDR1 MNHEY and CDR2 SMNVEV (reference sequence). CDR3 in DNA: TGTGCCAGCACCTTTGGGATGCCGCCCTACGAGCAGTACTTC. This encodes CASTFGMPPYEQYF.

The chain recombines TRBV9 with TRBJ2-5; D is perhaps TRBD2 (7 bases). The CDR3 sequence is 14 residues long. Germline V CDR1 and CDR2: SGDLS, YYNGEE. The V and J ends lost 5 bases and 4 bases respectively, with 15 bases between them. CDR3 amino acids: CASSGKGGTETQYF. CDR3 coding DNA: TGTGCCAGCAGTGGAAAGGGGGGGACAGAGACCCAGTACTTC. The whole variable domain, filled in from reference TRBV9 and TRBJ2-5, reads DSGVTQTPKHLITATGQRVTLRCSPRSGDLSVYWYQQSLDQGLQFLIQYYNGEERAKGNILERFSAQQFPDLHSELNLSSLELGDSALYFCASSGKGGTETQYFGPGTRLLVL.

This rearrangement joins TRBV29-1 to TRBJ2-3, with 7 bases that match TRBD2. CDR1 is SQVTM, CDR2 ANQGSEA, per germline. V dropped 5 bases and J dropped 0; count of bases not matched to a gene: 5. The length of the CDR3 is 14 residues. The CDR3 spells CSVWLAVSTDTQYF. The CDR3 nucleotides read TGCAGCGTTTGGCTAGCGGTTAGCACAGATACGCAGTATTTT.

V is TRBV7-8 and J is TRBJ2-3; TRBD1 matches at 7 bases. The CDR3 runs to 16 residues. Trimming at V came to 5 bases and at J to 4 bases, leaving 12 bases not matched to a gene. Germline assignment: CDR1 SGHVS and CDR2 FQNEAQ. CDR3 nucleotide sequence: TGTGCCAGCAGCGGCGATCGACAGGGATCATCAGATACGCAGTATTTT. This gives the protein CASSGDRQGSSDTQYF.

This clone was counted between two and nine times. The chain links TRBV4-1 to TRBJ2-7, with TRBD2 matching over 9 bases. The CDR3 extends over 13 amino acids. CDR1 is MGHRA and CDR2 is YSYEKL in the germline V gene. The J segment lost 6 bases and the V segment lost 4 bases, leaving 4 bases of the junction unmatched. CDR3 nucleotide sequence: TGCGCCAGCAGCCTAGCGGGAGAGCGCGAGCAGTACTTC. Amino acid sequence: CASSLAGEREQYF.

This chain links TRBV30 with TRBJ1-6, with 7 bases aligning to TRBD1. In germline, CDR1 is GTSNPN, CDR2 SVGIG (reference sequence). Trimming took 5 bases from V and 7 from J; bases not matched to a gene: 2. The CDR3 length is 12 residues. Here the CDR3 DNA reads TGTGCCTGGGACAGGGTAAATTCACCCCTCCACTTT. It encodes CAWDRVNSPLHF.

The V call is TRBV28, the J call TRBJ1-5; D is possibly TRBD1 (5 bases). V lost 8 bases and J 0 bases, leaving 14 bases between the germline ends. The CDR3 extends over 15 amino acids. Per germline, CDR1 MDHEN and CDR2 SYDVKM. CDR3 sequence (DNA): TGTGCCAGCCTCGGGGGGATTTATAGCAATCAGCCCCAGCATTTT. This sequence encodes CASLGGIYSNQPQHF.

This chain joins TRBV6-5 and TRBJ2-7, with 7 nucleotides matching TRBD2. CDR1 is MNHEY, CDR2 SVGAGI, per germline. The CDR3 consists of 14 residues. V trimming: 0 bases; J trimming: 1 base; junction bases outside the gene matches: 0. CDR3 sequence: CASSYSRGSYEQYF. The CDR3 DNA follows: TGTGCCAGCAGTTACTCGCGGGGGTCCTACGAGCAGTACTTC.

The chain employs TRBV19 and TRBJ1-1; TRBD1 might be the D (5 bases). Germline V CDR1 and CDR2: LNHDA, SQIVND (reference sequence). This CDR3 is 10 amino acids long. V lost 11 bases and J lost 11, with 15 bases in between. Written as DNA, the CDR3 is TGTGCCTCCGGGGACCTTGGGGCTTTCTTT. It translates to CASGDLGAFF.